This T cell receptor (beta chain) was captured by sequencing in a study of blood T cell repertoires in COVID-19. Background on the study: There were acute and convalescent COVID-19 samples, and they came from the United States, Italy and Spain. The analysed material was cDNA or gDNA that came from T cells, B-cell-depleted T cells, or PBMCs.

The CDR3 covers 12 residues. V was shortened by 6 bases and J by 6 bases, with 11 bases between the two germline ends. Germline CDR1 reads PRHDT; CDR2 reads FYEKMQ (reference sequence). In the original processing: Estimation of nucleated cell counts was performed using reference gene primer amplification. Sequencing used immunoSEQ multiplex PCR; TCRdb keeps in-frame clones, though not all of them. The V and J calls and the clone size are those of that table, but D and trimming were determined from the DNA. This sample has tens of thousands of clones; almost 95% occur once, and the top ten carry about 6.3%.

J is TRBJ1-1 and V is TRBV13; D uncertain. The sequence was collected from a woman aged 55-69 years with active COVID-19. Material: peripheral blood. The CDR3: CASSLPGSEAFF. The CDR3 DNA reads TGTGCCAGCAGTCTTCCGGGTTCTGAAGCTTTCTTT.